This T cell receptor (beta chain) was captured by sequencing in a study of vaccination effects on CD4 cells after COVID-19. This CDR3 contains 14 residues. Trimming stripped 7 bases from V and 0 bases from J, with 12 bases between. Germline assignment: CDR1 LNHDA and CDR2 SQIVND (reference sequence). Some clones are missing from TCRdb's copy, which holds only in-frame ones; the method was immunoSEQ multiplex PCR. The sample shows 8,700 or so clones, 60% to 75% of them seen only once. With respect to this clone: As yet, its antigen is unknown.

Before sequencing, viral peptide pools were used by the ViraFEST assay to expand antigen-specific CD4+ T cells. Upon completion of around eleven days in culture, CD4+ T cells were isolated. Supplemented with roughly 9 IU/ml IL-2 and 9.5 to 10 ug/ml peptides, around 2 million PBMC per well were kept in culture. Specimen: CD4+ T cells from PBMCs cultured with HCoV-229E spike peptides, collected before COVID-19 vaccination. The rearrangement joins TRBV19 to TRBJ1-1, with D maybe TRBD1 (6 bases). This TCR came from a human donor who received a COVID-19 vaccine. The CDR3 region is CASTTGGVNTEAFF. In DNA form, the CDR3 reads TGTGCCAGTACCACGGGGGGCGTGAACACTGAAGCTTTCTTT. Full variable domain (rest looked up from reference TRBV19 and TRBJ1-1): DGGITQSPKYLFRKEGQNVTLSCEQNLNHDAMYWYRQDPGQGLRLIYYSQIVNDFQKGDIAEGYSVSREKKESFPLTVTSAQKNPTAFYLCASTTGGVNTEAFFGQGTRLTVV.